This T cell receptor (beta chain) emerged from a study of blood T cell repertoires in COVID-19. About the study: Samples taken during acute and convalescent COVID-19 were collected in the United States, Italy and Spain. Nucleic acid was either cDNA or gDNA, and it came from T cells, B-cell-depleted T cells, or PBMCs.

Trimming cost V 3 bases and J 4 bases; bases outside gene matches: 11. The CDR3 is made up of 18 amino acids. In germline, CDR1 is KGHDR, CDR2 SFDVKD. Only in-frame clones appear in the TCRdb table, and some are missing; sequencing was by immunoSEQ multiplex PCR. The repertoire includes about 130,000 clones, approximately 89% of them detected once, and roughly 4.5% sits in the top ten. V is TRBV24-1 and J is TRBJ2-2, with 9 bases lining up with TRBD1. Sequencing input: peripheral blood. This receptor was obtained from a human donor in a cohort sampled during active COVID-19. The DNA of the CDR3 is TGTGCCACCAGTGATCCGACCCCGGGACAGGGAAGCACCGGGGAGCTGTTTTTT. Amino acid sequence: CATSDPTPGQGSTGELFF.